Presented here are 28 T cell receptor beta chains from one specimen sequenced in a study of T cells in Graves' hyperthyroidism and ophthalmopathy. The source material, RNA transcripts, was used to amplify TCR beta CDR3 regions. With the HTBI primer set, the TCR CDR3 went through a first round of RT-PCR. TCRdb redid the calling of the multiplex PCR reads with MiXCR, one entry per CDR3 protein. The sample holds roughly 300,000 distinct CDR3 sequences; less than 30% are singletons and the top ten take about 30%. Input material: blood. These receptors were obtained from a man aged 40-49 years with Graves' hyperthyroidism that later progressed to Graves' ophthalmopathy.

The sample holds a few counts of this clonotype. V and J are TRBV5-1 and TRBJ2-5; weak D call: TRBD2 (6 bases). The V and J ends lost 4 bases and 4 bases respectively, with 20 bases between them. The CDR3 has 16 amino acids. From germline, CDR1 is SGHRS and CDR2 YFSETQ. CDR3 nucleotides: TGCGCCAGCAGCGGGGGGACCAACAGGAGAGGAGAGACCCAGTACTTC. Residues: CASSGGTNRRGETQYF.

This clonotype was picked up many times. The chain employs TRBV5-5 and TRBJ2-5; TRBD1 matches at 10 bases. The CDR3 totals 14 residues. Germline V CDR1 and CDR2: SGHKS, YYEKEE (reference sequence). V dropped 6 bases and J dropped 4; count of bases not matched to a gene: 6. The CDR3 coding sequence is TGTGCCAGCACCCTAGACAGGGGGCGAGAGACCCAGTACTTC. The encoded protein is CASTLDRGRETQYF. Supplemented by reference TRBV5-5 and TRBJ2-5, the full variable domain reads DAGVTQSPTHLIKTRGQQVTLRCSPISGHKSVSWYQQVLGQGPQFIFQYYEKEERGRGNFPDRFSARQFPNYSSELNVNALLLGDSALYLCASTLDRGRETQYFGPGTRLLVL.

This clonotype was detected many times. The V and J genes are TRBV5-1 and TRBJ2-7, with D maybe TRBD2 (7 bases). Trimming shortened V by 0 bases and J by 6 bases, and 16 bases separated the two germline ends. Germline CDR1 SGHRS, CDR2 YFSETQ. The CDR3 is 15 residues long. CDR3 in DNA: TGCGCCAGCAGCTTGGATGCGGGGGCGCTGGGCGAGCAGTACTTC. Its protein product is CASSLDAGALGEQYF.

This clonotype was detected ten times or more. The chain links TRBV20-1 to TRBJ1-2, with 7 bases matching TRBD1. J gave up 1 base and V 1 base, and 6 bases lay outside the gene matches. Germline V lookup: CDR1 DFQATT, CDR2 SNEGSKA (reference sequence). The CDR3 contains 15 residues. The CDR3 loop reads CSARADRDFNYGYTF. The CDR3 bases are TGCAGTGCTAGAGCCGACAGGGACTTTAACTATGGCTACACCTTC.

This clonotype was counted at least ten times. The V call is TRBV6-5, the J call TRBJ2-7, with TRBD1 identical over 7 bases. Germline values: CDR1 MNHEY, CDR2 SVGAGI. The length of the CDR3 is 13 residues. V lost 7 bases to trimming and J lost 0 bases; unmatched junction nucleotides: 3. The CDR3 DNA sequence: TGTGCCAGCACTTGGGACAGCTCCTACGAGCAGTACTTC. Translated: CASTWDSSYEQYF.

The table lists this clonotype with many counts. The gene calls are TRBV7-2 and TRBJ1-1; the D gene is possibly TRBD1 (6 bases). The CDR3 has 15 amino acids. Germline V CDR1 and CDR2: SGHTA, FQGNSA. The ends were cut back, 5 bases at V and 0 bases at J, with 13 bases in the middle. The CDR3 DNA reads as TGTGCCAGCAGCCCCCCGCAGGGGTTGAACACTGAAGCTTTCTTT. Protein: CASSPPQGLNTEAFF.

V usage is TRBV6-2 or TRBV6-3 and J usage is TRBJ1-1, with a tentative D call TRBD1 (5 bases). V was shortened by 4 bases and J by 5 bases, with 14 bases between the two germline ends. The germline V gene has CDR1 MNHEY and CDR2 SVGEGT. The CDR3 spans 14 residues. CDR3 sequence reads: CASSSLGGTTEAFF. The CDR3 DNA is TGTGCCAGCAGTTCCTTGGGGGGTACAACTGAAGCTTTCTTT.

This clonotype was seen ten or more times. The CDR3 DNA sequence: TGTGCCAGCAGTTTTAGAGAACCCGGACAGGGCTTCCAGCCCCAGCATTTT. Translating it yields CASSFREPGQGFQPQHF. The gene calls are TRBV27 and TRBJ1-5; 8 bases agree with TRBD1. CDR1 and CDR2 (germline): MNHEY, SMNVEV (reference sequence). With V trimmed by 3 bases and J by 7 bases, 14 bases remained unmatched. This CDR3 is built from 17 residues.

This clonotype was counted ten times or more. The chain couples TRBV27 to TRBJ1-2; 9 bases fit TRBD1. V shed 6 bases, J shed 7 bases, and the junction held 9 bases outside the gene matches. The CDR3 spans 14 residues. The germline V gene has CDR1 MNHEY and CDR2 SMNVEV (reference sequence). The CDR3 region is CASRRRDRVSGYTF. The DNA of the CDR3 is TGTGCCAGCAGAAGAAGGGACAGGGTCTCTGGCTACACCTTC.

In its sample, this clonotype was seen many times. This chain connects TRBV6-6 to TRBJ1-1; tentatively, D is TRBD1 (6 bases). Germline CDR1 MNHNY, CDR2 SVGAGI (reference sequence). Trimming removed 10 bases from V and 3 bases from J, with 15 bases in between. The CDR3 extends over 13 amino acids. CDR3 residues: CATTITGHTEAFF. The CDR3 DNA reads as TGTGCCACAACAATAACAGGGCACACTGAAGCTTTCTTT.

This clonotype was seen at least ten times. The J gene is TRBJ2-5, the V gene TRBV3-1, with D unresolved. This CDR3 spans 14 amino acids. V lost 0 bases to trimming and J lost 2 bases, with 7 bases between them. Germline CDR1 LGHDT, CDR2 YNNKEL (reference sequence). This CDR3 reads CASSQDYQQETQYF. As DNA, the CDR3 is TGTGCCAGCAGCCAAGATTATCAGCAAGAGACCCAGTACTTC.

This clonotype was counted many times. The CDR3 sequence: CASSSPTGGKAYEQYF. The CDR3 DNA reads as TGTGCCAGCAGTTCACCAACAGGGGGAAAGGCCTACGAGCAGTACTTC. The genes are TRBV28 and TRBJ2-7, with TRBD1 matching over 8 bases. V lost 4 bases and J lost 2; bases outside the gene matches: 10. The CDR3 has 16 residues. Germline lookup yields CDR1 MDHEN and CDR2 SYDVKM.

V is TRBV15 and J is TRBJ1-1; D perhaps matches TRBD1 (6 bases). V lost 5 bases and J 5 bases, leaving 21 bases between the germline ends. Germline CDR1 is LNHNV and CDR2 is YYDKDF (reference sequence). The CDR3 covers 16 residues. The CDR3 region has the DNA TGTGCCACCAGCTTCGGGGGCACAAACCCGAGGACTGAAGCTTTCTTT. Translating gives CATSFGGTNPRTEAFF.

This clonotype was detected ten times or more. The chain employs TRBV7-2 and TRBJ2-7; 9 bases map to TRBD2. Per germline, CDR1 SGHTA and CDR2 FQGNSA. Trimming at V came to 0 bases and at J to 3 bases, leaving 3 bases not matched to a gene. This CDR3 spans 15 amino acids. Here the CDR3 DNA reads TGTGCCAGCAGCTTAGCGAAGACTAGCGGCTACGAGCAGTACTTC. This sequence encodes CASSLAKTSGYEQYF.

Ten or more counts support this clonotype. The V and J genes are TRBV3-1 and TRBJ2-5, with TRBD2 as a possible D gene (6 bases). Deletions cut 4 bases from V and 1 base from J, with 19 bases between. The germline V gene encodes CDR1 LGHDT and CDR2 YNNKEL (reference sequence). The CDR3 totals 17 residues. CDR3 loop: CASSPQIAEYIQETQYF. CDR3 sequence (DNA): TGTGCCAGCAGCCCCCAGATAGCGGAATACATCCAAGAGACCCAGTACTTC.

This clonotype was counted between two and nine times. The genes are TRBV4-1 and TRBJ1-5; a possible D gene is TRBD1 (6 bases). From germline, CDR1 is MGHRA and CDR2 YSYEKL. The CDR3 totals 15 residues. With 4 bases removed from V and 5 bases from J, the gap between germline ends came to 15 bases. CDR3 nucleotide sequence: TGCGCCAGCAGCCCGGGACACCTCGTGGATCAGCCCCAGCATTTT. As protein: CASSPGHLVDQPQHF.

This clonotype has a count of ten or more. The chain joins TRBV12-3 or TRBV12-4 to TRBJ1-5; possibly TRBD1 for D (6 bases). Trimming stripped 6 bases from V and 0 bases from J, with 12 bases between. The CDR3 has 15 residues. Written as DNA, the CDR3 is TGTGCCAGCAGGGGGGGCCTCTATAGCAATCAGCCCCAGCATTTT. As protein: CASRGGLYSNQPQHF.

This clonotype was seen many times. The CDR3 loop reads CASSQPEATEAFF. CDR3 DNA: TGTGCCAGCAGCCAGCCTGAGGCAACTGAAGCTTTCTTT. V is TRBV27 and J is TRBJ1-1; D not certain. CDR1 is MNHEY, CDR2 SMNVEV, per germline (reference sequence). This CDR3 spans 13 amino acids. Trimming removed 6 bases from V and 5 bases from J, with 13 bases in between.

This clonotype came up many times. This chain links TRBV6-1 with TRBJ2-6, with D perhaps matching TRBD1 (7 bases). Trimming removed 6 bases from V and 0 bases from J, with 12 bases in between. Per germline, CDR1 MNHNS and CDR2 SASEGT. The CDR3 has 16 amino acids. CDR3 sequence (DNA): TGTGCCAGCAGGGGGGGACAGTACTCTGGGGCCAACGTCCTGACTTTC. Translated: CASRGGQYSGANVLTF.

This clonotype was found many times. The rearrangement uses TRBV14 and TRBJ2-2; D is ambiguous. This CDR3 spans 13 amino acids. Germline lookup yields CDR1 SGHDN and CDR2 FVKESK. Trimming removed 2 bases from V and 4 bases from J, with 5 bases in between. The CDR3 DNA is TGTGCCAGCAGCCAACAAGCCACCGGGGAGCTGTTTTTT. Residues: CASSQQATGELFF.

The rearrangement links TRBV29-1 to TRBJ1-2; unclear D gene. The germline V gene has CDR1 SQVTM and CDR2 ANQGSEA. Trimming took off 7 bases at V and 7 bases at J, with 19 bases between the two ends. This CDR3 region has 13 residues. The CDR3 is CSAKTVGRFGYTF. In DNA, the CDR3 is TGCAGCGCCAAAACCGTGGGAAGGTTTGGCTACACCTTC.

This clonotype has just a few counts. The CDR3 bases are TGTGCCAGCAGTTACTCGTCGGACAGGGTTCTCGCTCAGCCCCAGCATTTT. Amino acids: CASSYSSDRVLAQPQHF. V gene TRBV6-5 combines with J gene TRBJ1-5; the match to TRBD1 covers 8 bases. The CDR3 has 17 amino acids. The V gene end was trimmed by 0 bases and the J gene end by 6 bases; junction bases not matched to a gene: 10. Germline loops: CDR1 MNHEY, CDR2 SVGAGI.

This clonotype was counted at least ten times. The chain uses TRBV12-3 or TRBV12-4 and TRBJ1-1; unclear D gene. V gave up 7 bases and J gave up 0 bases, with 18 bases separating them. There are 16 residues in the CDR3. CDR3 sequence reads: CASTNPILGVNTEAFF. In nucleotides, the CDR3 is TGTGCCAGCACCAACCCGATACTTGGGGTGAACACTGAAGCTTTCTTT.

This clonotype was detected ten times or more. CDR3 sequence (DNA): TGTGCCAGCAGCTTAGACTGGGGGAGGGTCACTGAAGCTTTCTTT. Protein sequence: CASSLDWGRVTEAFF. The rearrangement links TRBV7-2 to TRBJ1-1, with a tentative D call TRBD1 (5 bases). CDR3 length equals 15 residues. V was trimmed by 1 base and J by 4 bases, leaving 13 bases between them. Germline V gene lookup returns CDR1 SGHTA and CDR2 FQGNSA.

The sample holds one count of this clonotype. The chain combines TRBV5-1 with TRBJ2-7; 14 nucleotides match TRBD2. The CDR3 has 16 residues. The germline V gene encodes CDR1 SGHRS and CDR2 YFSETQ. Trimming at V came to 3 bases and at J to 5 bases, leaving 7 bases not matched to a gene. The CDR3 DNA reads as TGCGCCAGCAGCTCCGGACTAGCGGGAGGTACCCACGAGCAGTACTTC. This gives the protein CASSSGLAGGTHEQYF.

This clonotype was counted ten times or more. The chain has TRBV6-5 and TRBJ2-6; no clear D. The germline V and J ends were trimmed by 6 bases and 0 bases, with 9 bases remaining between them. Germline V lookup: CDR1 MNHEY, CDR2 SVGAGI. The CDR3 consists of 15 residues. CDR3 DNA sequence: TGTGCCAGCAGCAAATACTTCTCTGGGGCCAACGTCCTGACTTTC. Amino acids: CASSKYFSGANVLTF.

This rearrangement joins TRBV19 to TRBJ2-3, with 11 bases that match TRBD2. The CDR3 length is 16 residues. Per the germline V gene, CDR1 is LNHDA and CDR2 is SQIVND (reference sequence). V shed 2 bases, J shed 5 bases, and the junction held 6 bases outside the gene matches. The DNA of the CDR3 is TGTGCCAGTAGTATAAGGGGCCTAGCGGGAGGAGATACGCAGTATTTT. Residues: CASSIRGLAGGDTQYF.

The sample holds many counts of this clonotype. This rearrangement joins TRBV14 to TRBJ2-5; 8 nucleotides match TRBD1. Germline V gene sequence: CDR1 SGHDN, CDR2 FVKESK. This CDR3 contains 16 residues. V was clipped by 4 bases and J by 5 bases; unmatched bases: 12. For the CDR3, the DNA is TGTGCCAGCAGCCGAACGGACAGGGCTTTACACGAGACCCAGTACTTC. This gives the protein CASSRTDRALHETQYF.